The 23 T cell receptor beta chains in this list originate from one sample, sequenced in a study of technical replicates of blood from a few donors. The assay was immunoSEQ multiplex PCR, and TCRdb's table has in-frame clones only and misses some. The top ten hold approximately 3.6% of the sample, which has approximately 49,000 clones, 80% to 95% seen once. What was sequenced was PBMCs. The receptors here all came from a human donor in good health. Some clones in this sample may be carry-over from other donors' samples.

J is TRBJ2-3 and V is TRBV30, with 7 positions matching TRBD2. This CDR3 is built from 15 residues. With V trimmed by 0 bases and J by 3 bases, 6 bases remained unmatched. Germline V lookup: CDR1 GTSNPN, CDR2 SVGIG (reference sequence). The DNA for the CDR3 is TGTGCCTGGAGTGTTGGCGGGAGTCGGACAGATACGCAGTATTTT. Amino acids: CAWSVGGSRTDTQYF.

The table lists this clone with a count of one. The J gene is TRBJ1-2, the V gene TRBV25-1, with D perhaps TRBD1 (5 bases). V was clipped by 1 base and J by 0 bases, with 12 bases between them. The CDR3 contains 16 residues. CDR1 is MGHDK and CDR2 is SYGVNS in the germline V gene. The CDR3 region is CASSESRGLSNYGYTF. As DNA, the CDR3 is TGTGCCAGCAGTGAATCTAGGGGTCTTTCTAACTATGGCTACACCTTC.

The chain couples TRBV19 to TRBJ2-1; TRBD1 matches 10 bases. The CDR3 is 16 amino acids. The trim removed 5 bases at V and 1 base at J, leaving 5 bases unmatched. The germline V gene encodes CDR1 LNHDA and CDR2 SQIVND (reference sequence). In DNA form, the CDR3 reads TGTGCCAGTAGTCCGGGGACAGGGGTATCCTACAATGAGCAGTTCTTC. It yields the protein CASSPGTGVSYNEQFF. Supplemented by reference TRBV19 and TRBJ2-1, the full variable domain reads DGGITQSPKYLFRKEGQNVTLSCEQNLNHDAMYWYRQDPGQGLRLIYYSQIVNDFQKGDIAEGYSVSREKKESFPLTVTSAQKNPTAFYLCASSPGTGVSYNEQFFGPGTRLTVL.

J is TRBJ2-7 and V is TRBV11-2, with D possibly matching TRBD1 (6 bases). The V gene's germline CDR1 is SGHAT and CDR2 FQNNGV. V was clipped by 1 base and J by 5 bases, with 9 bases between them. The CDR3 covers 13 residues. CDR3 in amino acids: CASSLAGAHEQYF. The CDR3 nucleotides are TGTGCCAGCAGCTTAGCAGGGGCTCACGAGCAGTACTTC.

CDR3 nucleotides: TGTGCCAGCTCGGAGAATTACGAGCAGTACTTC. Translation: CASSENYEQYF. This chain links TRBV18 with TRBJ2-7; no clear D. The CDR3 sequence is 11 residues long. From germline, CDR1 is KGHSH and CDR2 LQKENI. V was pared by 6 bases and J by 4 bases, with 7 bases between.

CDR3: CASRMGGTEAFF. CDR3 bases: TGTGCCAGCCGAATGGGGGGCACTGAAGCTTTCTTT. J is TRBJ1-1 and V is TRBV6-5; a weak D match, TRBD1 (5 bases). The CDR3 sequence is 12 residues long. The germline V gene encodes CDR1 MNHEY and CDR2 SVGAGI. V was shortened by 8 bases and J by 4 bases, with 11 bases between the two germline ends.

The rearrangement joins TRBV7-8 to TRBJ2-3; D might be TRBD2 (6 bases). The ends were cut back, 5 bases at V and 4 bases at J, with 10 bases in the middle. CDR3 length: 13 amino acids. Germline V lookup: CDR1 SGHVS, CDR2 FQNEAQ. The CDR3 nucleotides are TGTGCCAGCAGCCCCGGGGGAGCAGATACGCAGTATTTT. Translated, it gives CASSPGGADTQYF.

The CDR3 loop reads CASSMGQEKPQETQYF. In DNA, the CDR3 is TGTGCCAGCAGCATGGGACAGGAAAAACCACAAGAGACCCAGTACTTC. J is TRBJ2-5 and V is TRBV5-8; 8 bases agree with TRBD1. The CDR3 consists of 16 residues. The germline CDR1 and CDR2 sequences are SGHTS and YDEGEE. V shed 4 bases, J shed 2 bases, and the junction held 10 bases outside the gene matches.

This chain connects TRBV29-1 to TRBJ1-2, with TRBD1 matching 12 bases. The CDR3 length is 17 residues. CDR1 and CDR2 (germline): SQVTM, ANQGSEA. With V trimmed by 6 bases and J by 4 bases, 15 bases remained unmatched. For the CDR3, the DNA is TGCAGCGTCCCGACCGGGACAGGGGGCCCACGGGCCTATGGCTACACCTTC. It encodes CSVPTGTGGPRAYGYTF.

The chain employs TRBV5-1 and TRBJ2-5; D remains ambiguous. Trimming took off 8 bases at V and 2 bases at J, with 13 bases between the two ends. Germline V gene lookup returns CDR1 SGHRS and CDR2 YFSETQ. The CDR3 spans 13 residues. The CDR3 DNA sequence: TGCGCCAGGCCGAAGACAATTCAAGAGACCCAGTACTTC. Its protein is CARPKTIQETQYF.

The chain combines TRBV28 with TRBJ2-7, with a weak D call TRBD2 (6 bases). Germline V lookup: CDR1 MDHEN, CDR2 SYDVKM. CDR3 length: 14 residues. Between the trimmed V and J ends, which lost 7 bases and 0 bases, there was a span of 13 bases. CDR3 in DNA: TGTGCCAGCACCGAAGGAGGGCTCTCCTACGAGCAGTACTTC. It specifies CASTEGGLSYEQYF.

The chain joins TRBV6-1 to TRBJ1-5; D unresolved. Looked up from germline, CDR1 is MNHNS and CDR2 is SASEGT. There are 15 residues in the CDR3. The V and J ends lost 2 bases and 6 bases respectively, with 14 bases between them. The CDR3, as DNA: TGTGCCAGCAGTGAATTTTTGGCTCTTGGTCAGCCCCAGCATTTT. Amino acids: CASSEFLALGQPQHF.

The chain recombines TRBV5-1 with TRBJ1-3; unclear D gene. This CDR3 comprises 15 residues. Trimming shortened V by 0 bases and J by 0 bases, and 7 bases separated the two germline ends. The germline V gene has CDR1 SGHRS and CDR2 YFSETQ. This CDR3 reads CASSLGQSSGNTIYF. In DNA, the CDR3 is TGCGCCAGCAGCTTGGGACAAAGCTCTGGAAACACCATATATTTT. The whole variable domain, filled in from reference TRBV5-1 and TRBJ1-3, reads KAGVTQTPRYLIKTRGQQVTLSCSPISGHRSVSWYQQTPGQGLQFLFEYFSETQRNKGNFPGRFSGRQFSNSRSEMNVSTLELGDSALYLCASSLGQSSGNTIYFGEGSWLTVV.

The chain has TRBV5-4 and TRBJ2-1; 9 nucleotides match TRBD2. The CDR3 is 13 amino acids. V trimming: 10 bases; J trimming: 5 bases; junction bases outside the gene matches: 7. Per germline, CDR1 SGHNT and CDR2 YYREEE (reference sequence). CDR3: CAGGASGDNEQFF. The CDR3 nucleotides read TGTGCCGGGGGGGCTAGCGGGGACAATGAGCAGTTCTTC.

The DNA of the CDR3 is TGCAGTGCGGGCAGGGTTGAGACCCAGTACTTC. As protein: CSAGRVETQYF. V is TRBV20-1 and J is TRBJ2-5; D might be TRBD1 (5 bases). Germline V gives CDR1 DFQATT, CDR2 SNEGSKA (reference sequence). The V end lost 6 bases, the J end lost 5 bases, and 10 bases lay between the germline ends. CDR3 size: 11 residues.

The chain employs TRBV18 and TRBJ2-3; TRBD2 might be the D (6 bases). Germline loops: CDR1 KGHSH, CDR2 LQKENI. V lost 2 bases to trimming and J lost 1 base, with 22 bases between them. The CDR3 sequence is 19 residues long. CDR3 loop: CASSPYSSGAGSGTDTQYF. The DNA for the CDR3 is TGTGCCAGCTCACCATATAGTTCTGGCGCGGGGTCCGGCACAGATACGCAGTATTTT.

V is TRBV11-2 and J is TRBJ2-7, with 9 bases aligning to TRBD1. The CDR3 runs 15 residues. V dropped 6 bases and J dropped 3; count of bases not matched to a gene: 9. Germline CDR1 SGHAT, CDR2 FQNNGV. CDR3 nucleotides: TGTGCCAGCAGAGGCCCGGGACAGGGTTACTACGAGCAGTACTTC. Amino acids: CASRGPGQGYYEQYF.

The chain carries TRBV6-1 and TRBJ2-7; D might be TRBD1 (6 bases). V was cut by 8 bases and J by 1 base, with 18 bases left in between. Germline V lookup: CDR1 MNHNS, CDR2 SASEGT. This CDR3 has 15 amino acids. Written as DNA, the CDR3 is TGTGCCAGCCAGAACAGGGATGGAGGTTCCTACGAGCAGTACTTC. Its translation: CASQNRDGGSYEQYF.

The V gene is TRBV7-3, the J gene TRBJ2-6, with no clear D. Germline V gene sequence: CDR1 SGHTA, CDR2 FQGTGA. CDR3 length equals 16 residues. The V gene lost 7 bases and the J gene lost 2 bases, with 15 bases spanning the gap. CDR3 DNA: TGTGCCAGCACCAATACCAAACTGACTGGGGCCAACGTCCTGACTTTC. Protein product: CASTNTKLTGANVLTF.

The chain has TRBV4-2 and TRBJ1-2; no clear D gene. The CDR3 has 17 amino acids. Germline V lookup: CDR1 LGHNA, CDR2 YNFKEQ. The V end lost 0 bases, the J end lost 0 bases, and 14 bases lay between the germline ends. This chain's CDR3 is CASSQDTGGRANYGYTF. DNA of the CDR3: TGTGCCAGCAGCCAAGATACGGGCGGGAGAGCTAACTATGGCTACACCTTC.

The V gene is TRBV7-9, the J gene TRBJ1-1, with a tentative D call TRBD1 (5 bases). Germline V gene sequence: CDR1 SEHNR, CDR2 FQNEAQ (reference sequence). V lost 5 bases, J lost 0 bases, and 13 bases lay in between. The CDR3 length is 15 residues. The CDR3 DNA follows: TGTGCCAGCAGCCGCCCGGAGGGGTTGAACACTGAAGCTTTCTTT. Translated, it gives CASSRPEGLNTEAFF.

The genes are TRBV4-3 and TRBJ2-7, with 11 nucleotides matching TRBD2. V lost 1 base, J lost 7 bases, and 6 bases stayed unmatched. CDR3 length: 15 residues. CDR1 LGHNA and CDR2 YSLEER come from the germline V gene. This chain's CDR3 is CASSQVAGGPREQYF. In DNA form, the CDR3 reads TGCGCCAGCAGCCAAGTAGCGGGAGGGCCACGGGAGCAGTACTTC.

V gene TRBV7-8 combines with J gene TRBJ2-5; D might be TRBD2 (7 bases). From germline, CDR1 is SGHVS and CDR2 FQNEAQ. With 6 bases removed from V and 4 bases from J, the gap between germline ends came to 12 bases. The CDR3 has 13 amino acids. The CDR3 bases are TGTGCCAGCAGTGGGGGAGGGGGAGAGACCCAGTACTTC. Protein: CASSGGGGETQYF.